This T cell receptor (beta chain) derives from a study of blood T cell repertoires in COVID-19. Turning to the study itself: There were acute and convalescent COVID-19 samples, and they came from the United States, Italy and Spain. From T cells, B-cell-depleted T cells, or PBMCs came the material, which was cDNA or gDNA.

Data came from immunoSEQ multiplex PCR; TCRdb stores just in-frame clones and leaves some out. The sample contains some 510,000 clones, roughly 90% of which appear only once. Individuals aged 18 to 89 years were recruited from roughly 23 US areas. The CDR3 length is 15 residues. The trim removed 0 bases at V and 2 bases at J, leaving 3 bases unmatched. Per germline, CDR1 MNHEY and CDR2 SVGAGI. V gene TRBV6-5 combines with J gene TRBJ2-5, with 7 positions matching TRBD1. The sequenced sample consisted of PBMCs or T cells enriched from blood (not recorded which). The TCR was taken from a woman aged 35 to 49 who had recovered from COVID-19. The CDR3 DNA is TGTGCCAGCAGTTACTCGGGGGACAGACAAGAGACCCAGTACTTC. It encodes CASSYSGDRQETQYF.